This T cell receptor (beta chain) was sequenced during a study of blood T cell repertoires in COVID-19. V was cut by 3 bases and J by 0 bases, with 13 bases left in between. Germline CDR1 is SGHKS and CDR2 is YYEKEE (reference sequence). CDR3 size: 15 residues. Ages ranged from 18 to 89 years, with residence in around 24 US areas. The data were produced by immunoSEQ multiplex PCR, yet TCRdb's version contains in-frame clones alone and is incomplete. The table has roughly 260,000 clones, 80% to 90% seen once. The clonotype was recovered from a woman aged 50 to 60 who had recovered from COVID-19. The material sequenced was PBMCs or T cells enriched from blood (not recorded which). V usage is TRBV5-5 and J usage is TRBJ2-7; a weak D match, TRBD1 (6 bases). The CDR3 here is CASSSRGQISYEQYF. As DNA, the CDR3 is TGTGCCAGCAGCTCCCGAGGACAGATCTCCTACGAGCAGTACTTC.